This T cell receptor beta chain comes out of a study of cytomegalovirus exposure and HLA in healthy donors (TCRdb year 2017). In the study overall: An earlier analysis of roughly 500 of the donors reported approximately 260 Gb of sequence data and around 100 million unique TCR beta sequences obtained from some 170 million T cells. Roughly 310 gigabases of sequencing data and approximately 80 million unique TCR sequences were included in an early release covering over 600 HLA-typed donors. Of the roughly 410 genotyped donors, roughly 80% were placed in the genetic ancestry cluster associated with self-reported Caucasian donors. The study aimed to test whether cataloging public T cell receptors could reveal signatures of past pathogen exposure. The T cell repertoires of roughly 660 subjects were profiled by immunosequencing and related to cytomegalovirus serostatus. Along with the 666-subject first cohort, a separate validation cohort of around 120 different subjects was used. The study combined high-throughput TCR immunosequencing, statistical association of individual TCRs with disease status, and machine learning to predict cytomegalovirus infection status. In a later analysis, previously published TCR beta repertoires from about 640 donors were re-analyzed and high-resolution HLA genotyping was added so that TCR occurrence patterns could be studied. In the later analysis, no new phenotypic data were used to find candidate immune exposures; instead, reliance was placed on TCR beta sequences and their occurrence across donors. To decide whether each TCR beta V gene segment behaved as functional or pseudogenic, an earlier analysis of 587 of the donors relied on high-throughput TCR beta sequencing. Donor age, sex, ethnicity and CMV serostatus were collected together with the repertoire data. Genome-wide SNP genotypes for about three fifths of the 666 donors were used in a later genetic analysis, which treated that subset as a discovery cohort. Every repertoire in the discovery cohort had been generated on one and the same sequencing platform. Both class I and class II loci were covered by HLA typing, at four-digit resolution. Typing coverage varied by locus: 629-630 donors for A, B, C, DRB1 and DQB1; more than 500 for DQA1; around 570 for DPA1; roughly 450 for DPB1. Roughly five DR-DQ haplotypes were handled as single units for association and clustering, since linkage in the cohort was strong. Among roughly 400 genotyped donors of the cohort, an average of roughly 230,000 unique TCR beta nucleotide sequences was sequenced per donor, of which 15% to 20% were non-productive. Points the paper makes about the study in general: In vitro tests confirmed that three of the cytomegalovirus-associated TCR beta chains recognize cytomegalovirus antigens. Linkage disequilibrium might explain the correlated functional status among segregating V segments, but an unknown experimental factor could not be ruled out. In the study, approximately 150 TCR beta chains were listed as associated with cytomegalovirus. Compared with equally common non-associated chains, HLA-associated TCR beta chains in a later analysis were more clonally expanded and had lower generation probabilities. The authors suggested that the approach could potentially be extended to other disease states and immunological phenotypes. Most TCR sequences were observed very rarely across donors, whereas some public TCRs were present in many individuals. Roughly uniform sequencing depth across donors was assumed in presence/absence analyses, although this assumption may not hold. In a later genetic analysis, fewer N-insertions in productive TCRs were reported among donors in an Asian-associated ancestry cluster than the approximately 670-donor mean. A cluster of highly shared sequence variants was judged likely to represent a technical artifact of the sequencing pipeline. A further reported finding was that TCR beta sequences accurately predicted the HLA-A and HLA-B alleles for most subjects in the first cohort. The classifier was reported to diagnose cytomegalovirus status with high specificity and sensitivity in both the original cohort and the validation cohort. Immune exposure information for the cohort was limited to CMV serostatus. A later analysis found that TCR association rates varied across HLA loci, with DRB1 alleles showing the most associated TCRs and HLA-C alleles the fewest. In an earlier analysis of 500 to 650 of the donors, most TCR beta V segments appeared in productive rearrangements about 90% or about 30% of the time, broadly matching IMGT annotations. Only TCR beta chains were sequenced in this cohort, and the absence of alpha or paired-chain data limited detectable features. Because counts were too low, around 18 rarely observed V segments, including chromosome 9 orphons, were left out of the earlier analysis of about 620 of the donors. A later genetic analysis associated a missense DCLRE1C variant with V-gene and J-gene trimming of TCR beta chains, and an independent cohort replicated the association. Some IMGT-functional V segments, including TRBV6-2 and TRBV6-3, could not be distinguished by the 87-base-pair reads and were therefore excluded. A later analysis associated about 17,000 TCR beta sequences with specific HLA alleles at a false discovery rate of 0.05. In a later analysis, several top co-occurrence clusters were reported to appear linked to parvovirus B19, influenza, CMV and Epstein-Barr virus. When HLA alleles, especially DR and DQ, strongly co-occurred, attributing TCR associations to individual alleles was difficult. A later analysis found that most CMV-associated TCR beta chains appeared HLA-restricted, with HLA associations seemingly driven largely by CMV exposure. Because HLA typing was missing for some donors at each locus, association tests included only the typed subset.

A remark on this clone: Its antigen specificity is not known. Within one base of it there is no much larger clone, and no base qualities were kept.

The library was built by means of the immunoSEQ multiplex PCR assay. A mixture of 60 forward primers for TCR Vbeta segments and 13 reverse primers for TCR Jbeta segments was used in the multiplex PCR. The CDR3 region of rearranged TCR beta genes was amplified from genomic DNA by a multiplex PCR assay. The amplified TCR beta libraries were sequenced on the Illumina HiSeq System as 87-base-pair reads. The original methods were these. In a later analysis, some 80 million unique TCR beta chains were counted across the 500 to 850 repertoires, and roughly 11 million of these chains were shared by at least two donors. A nearest-neighbor algorithm error-corrected the raw reads and collapsed the reads into unique sequences, merging closely related sequences to remove PCR and sequencing errors. To assign V, D and J gene segments, CDR3 sequences were aligned to IMGT reference sequences. For a sequence to be retained, a match of at least six nucleotides was required to both a V gene segment and a J gene segment. Rearrangements were classified as productive when the CDR3 lacked stop codons and remained in frame with V and J, and all other rearrangements were classified as non-productive. Following IMGT convention, CDR3 was defined as the stretch from the second conserved V-encoded cysteine to the conserved J-encoded phenylalanine. Sequences without an unambiguous match to a single V gene segment were excluded from the earlier analysis of approximately 600 of the donors. In an earlier analysis of some 590 of the donors, V segments were called functional above 56.7% productive rearrangements and were called segregating when the between-donor standard deviation exceeded 5%. A statistical classification framework was built to diagnose cytomegalovirus status from the catalog of TCR beta chain sequences. In a later analysis, V and J genes were assigned by comparing TCR nucleotide sequences against IMGT/GENE-DB human TR gene sequences. The TCRdist pipeline was used in a later analysis to assign CDR3 sequences and most-parsimonious VDJ recombination scenarios. In a later analysis, each TCR beta chain was defined by its CDR3 amino acid sequence together with its V-gene family, and reads lacking a unique V-gene family were excluded. In a later analysis, approximately 590 highly shared, low-generation-probability nucleotide sequences were removed to address suspected cross-contamination and a sequencing artifact. For each public chain, a later analysis derived a clonal expansion index from normalized ranks of inferred template counts within each repertoire. A later analysis computed generation probabilities with a VDJ recombination model fitted to out-of-frame rearrangements, and checked the results against IGoR. A later analysis scored TCR-TCR, TCR-HLA and TCR-CMV co-occurrence with hypergeometric tests, applying a repertoire-size bias correction to TCR pairs. False discovery rates were estimated in a later analysis by permuting HLA or CMV assignments 20 times. In a later analysis, co-occurring TCRs were grouped with DBSCAN, and TCRdist sequence similarity was added when clustering was performed within HLA-allele-positive subsets. Repertoires with fewer than 30,000 or more than 120,000 public chains were left out of co-occurrence clustering, as were a handful of repertoires with anomalous nucleotide sharing. In TCRdb, the immuneACCESS table is reduced to in-frame sequences with V and J assigned. These tables do not hold every clone; where another copy was compared, an unresolved V gene accounts for under half, and the others remain unexplained. The DNA gave D and trimming, while V, J and clone size come from that table. In all, the sample holds 100,000 to 150,000 clones, and about 81% of those were seen once. Clones ranked in the top ten supply 5.5% to 7% of the sample.

In total, 500 to 700 healthy bone marrow donors made up the cohort. Cohort members were all nominally healthy when sampled, although unrecorded immune exposures were likely present. The donor tested CMV seropositive and was one of the 289 seropositive cohort members. A peripheral blood sample was provided by each donor, and peripheral blood mononuclear cells were used for TCR beta sequencing. The Qiagen DNeasy Blood Extraction Kit was used to extract genomic DNA from the blood cell samples. Trimming leaves V shorter by 4 bases and J shorter by 5 bases, with the junction holding 11 bases beyond the gene matches. CDR1 and CDR2, looked up from the germline V gene, are SGHRS and YFSETQ. Including cysteine and phenylalanine, the CDR3 has 16 amino acids. Of the read, only the CDR3 DNA is kept; its 48 bases are in frame from base 1.

The rearranged chain carries TRBV5-1 and TRBJ2-2; 7 nucleotides in the junction match TRBD1. The receptor's source is a woman in her 40s in good health and CMV-seropositive. Sequencing was performed on PBMCs. The CDR3 reads as follows: CASSTRDSGLTGELFF. The sequenced DNA is TGCGCCAGCAGCACCCGGGACAGCGGTTTGACCGGGGAGCTGTTTTTT.